This is a list of T cell receptor beta chains from one sample in a study of glioma-infiltrating T cells. TCRdb re-called the multiplex PCR reads with MiXCR, one entry per CDR3 protein. The table shows fewer than 200,000 distinct CDR3 sequences, with more than 35% occurring only once. The source material was glioma tissue, nonneoplastic brain tissue, or PBMCs (not recorded which). All receptors derive from a human donor with low-grade glioma or glioblastoma, undergoing nonglioma brain surgery, or in good health (not recorded which). Both conserved end residues are part of each CDR3. A D gene is named only where the DNA matches it firmly. Clone size is shown for a subset of rows, as once, few, many or a class of expanded clone.

j_gene	d_gene	abundance	v_gene	CDR3nt	CDR3aa
TRBJ1-2	-	few	TRBV18	TGTGCCAGCTCACCACCAGTGAGAGACGGAAACTATGGCTACACCTTC	CASSPPVRDGNYGYTF
TRBJ2-1	TRBD2	few	TRBV12-3/TRBV12-4	TGTGCCAGCAGCTGGGTTAGCGGGAGTTCCTACAATGAGCAGTTCTTC	CASSWVSGSSYNEQFF
TRBJ2-4	-	-	TRBV3-1	TGTGCCAGCAGCCAAACAGAAAACACTCAGTACTTC	CASSQTENTQYF
TRBJ1-4	-	few	TRBV4-1	TGCGCCAGCAGCGACCAGATTGGGGACCCGACAAAACTGTTTTTT	CASSDQIGDPTKLFF
TRBJ2-1	-	once	TRBV20-1	TGCAATGCTAGAGTACGAGAGAATGAGCAGTTCTTC	CNARVRENEQFF
TRBJ2-5	TRBD1	many	TRBV15	TGTGCCACCAGCAGACGGGACAGCCAAGAGACCCAGTACTTC	CATSRRDSQETQYF
TRBJ2-7	-	-	TRBV7-2	TGTGCCAGGAGCCCTAGGGTTCAGCAGAGCTCCTACGAGCAGTACTTC	CARSPRVQQSSYEQYF
TRBJ1-1	-	few	TRBV7-9	TGTGCCAGCAGCTCCTCATATCCGGAAGCTTTCTTT	CASSSSYPEAFF
TRBJ2-7	-	many	TRBV20-1	TGCAGTGCTAGAGATTGGGGAGTCTCCTACGAGCAGTACTTC	CSARDWGVSYEQYF
TRBJ2-7	TRBD1	many	TRBV6-2/TRBV6-3	TGTGCCAGCAGTTACCGTCCGGGACAGGGGAGTGGCGAGCAGTACTTC	CASSYRPGQGSGEQYF
TRBJ2-1	-	many	TRBV28	TGTGCCAGCAAGCAGAGCTCCTACAATGAGCAGTTCTTC	CASKQSSYNEQFF
TRBJ2-2	-	-	TRBV19	TGTGCCAGTAGTCCGGGTACCACCGGGGAGGTGTTTTTT	CASSPGTTGEVFF
TRBJ2-7	-	-	TRBV6-5	TGTGCCAGCAGTTACGGTGGACTCCTCTCCTACGAGCAGTACTTC	CASSYGGLLSYEQYF
TRBJ1-2	TRBD1	-	TRBV7-2	TGTGCCAGCAGCGACGGGACAGTCCCTAACTATGGCTACACCTTC	CASSDGTVPNYGYTF
TRBJ2-7	TRBD2	-	TRBV12-3/TRBV12-4	TGTGCCAGCAGTCCGCGGACTAGAACCTACGAGCAGTACTTC	CASSPRTRTYEQYF
TRBJ2-1	TRBD2	few	TRBV5-4	TGTGCCAGCAGCTGGACTAGCGGGGCCTACAATGAGCAGTTCTTC	CASSWTSGAYNEQFF
TRBJ1-1	-	few	TRBV5-6	TGTGCCAGCAGCTTGGTGGGGCAGGGTAAAGCTTTCTTT	CASSLVGQGKAFF
TRBJ2-3	-	once	TRBV12-3/TRBV12-4	TGTGCCAGCAGTTCTATCTCAGAGACGCAGTATTTT	CASSSISETQYF
TRBJ2-1	-	many	TRBV4-1	TGCGCCAGCAGCCAAGCCACGTTGATTTTGGAGCAGTTCTTC	CASSQATLILEQFF
TRBJ1-1	-	-	TRBV14	TGTGCCAGCAGACAAGTCAGTCCCGGCCTCATCCGGAACACTGAAGGTTTCTTT	CASRQVSPGLIRNTEGFF
TRBJ2-7	-	medium-sized	TRBV25-1	TGTGCCAGCACCCCAGGGGGGATTATCGACGAGCAGTACTTC	CASTPGGIIDEQYF
TRBJ2-7	TRBD1	-	TRBV5-1	TGCGCCAGCAGCTCGGGAGGACAGGGGAGTAGCGAGCAGTACTTC	CASSSGGQGSSEQYF
TRBJ1-3	-	many	TRBV24-1	TGTGCCACACGGGACGGAGCAAACACCATATATTTT	CATRDGANTIYF
TRBJ2-5	-	-	TRBV7-2	TGTGCCAGCAGCTTAGATTCGACATGGAATTTCTTAGGAAAGACCAAGTACTTC	CASSLDSTWNFLGKTKYF
TRBJ2-7	-	-	TRBV30	TGTGCCTGGATCGACCCCGGGCAGGCTCCATACGAGCAGTACTTC	CAWIDPGQAPYEQYF
TRBJ2-6	-	-	TRBV5-1	TGCGCCAGCAGGCCCCAAGGTGGGGCCAACGTCCTGACTTTC	CASRPQGGANVLTF
TRBJ2-1	-	many	TRBV27	TGTGCCAGCAGTATCCTCCGGGGGGAGCAGTTCTTC	CASSILRGEQFF
TRBJ1-6	-	many	TRBV19	TGTGCCAGTAGGTTGGGGGAATATTCACCCCTCCACTTT	CASRLGEYSPLHF
TRBJ2-5	TRBD1	many	TRBV20-1	TGCAGTGTTGAACCGGGACAGCAAGAGACCCAGTACTTC	CSVEPGQQETQYF
TRBJ2-7	-	many	TRBV20-1	TGCAGTGCTTACGGAGGGCCCTACGAGCAGTACTTC	CSAYGGPYEQYF
TRBJ2-7	TRBD1	many	TRBV6-6	TGTGCCAGCAGTTACCAGGGGGATTACGAGCAGTACTTC	CASSYQGDYEQYF
TRBJ1-6	-	many	TRBV28	TGTGCCAGCAGTTTGTTCCCCTCAGATTCACCCCTCCACTTT	CASSLFPSDSPLHF
TRBJ2-7	-	-	TRBV6-2/TRBV6-3	TGTGCCATCAGAACCTCCTACGGGAAGTACTTC	CAIRTSYGKYF
TRBJ1-1	-	few	TRBV3-1	TGTGCCAGCAGCCAAGGGGTTGAAACTTTCTTT	CASSQGVETFF
TRBJ2-3	TRBD2	many	TRBV28	TGTGCCAGCCGGACATCTAGCGGGATCACAGATACGCAGTATTTT	CASRTSSGITDTQYF
TRBJ1-5	-	many	TRBV2	TGTGCCAGCAGTGAATTGGCAGGGCAGCAGCCCCAGCATTTT	CASSELAGQQPQHF
TRBJ2-7	TRBD2	-	TRBV2	TGTGCCAGCAGTGAAGCTGTGGGACTAGCGGGTAATGAGCAGTACTTC	CASSEAVGLAGNEQYF
TRBJ2-1	TRBD2	-	TRBV6-1	TGTGCCAGCAGCCCCAGCGGGAGGGCCACTGGGGATGAGCAGTTCTTC	CASSPSGRATGDEQFF
TRBJ1-3	TRBD1	many	TRBV6-1	TGTGCCAGCAGCGACCATAGGACAGGCTCTGGAAACACCATATATTTT	CASSDHRTGSGNTIYF
TRBJ1-5	-	-	TRBV6-1	TGTGCCAGCAGTTTGGCCGGGACGTTAGGGCAGCCCGAGCATTTT	CASSLAGTLGQPEHF
TRBJ2-1	TRBD2	many	TRBV20-1	TGCAGTGCGAAGACTAGCGGGAGATACAATGAGCAGTTCTTC	CSAKTSGRYNEQFF
TRBJ2-5	-	many	TRBV7-2	TGTGCCAGCAGCTTAGAGTGGGCCCAAGAGACCCAGTACTTC	CASSLEWAQETQYF
TRBJ2-1	-	many	TRBV3-1	TGTGCCAGCAGCCAAGATTCGAGCGCCAATGAGCAGTTCTTC	CASSQDSSANEQFF
TRBJ2-3	-	-	TRBV27	TGTGCCAGCAGTGAAATCGACCGGCCAGATACGCAGTATTTT	CASSEIDRPDTQYF
TRBJ2-3	TRBD2	many	TRBV10-3	TGTGCCACAAAGCGGGAGAGGGGCACAGATACGCAGTATTTT	CATKRERGTDTQYF
TRBJ2-5	-	many	TRBV27	TGTGCCAGCAGTCACCGGGATAAAGAGACCCAGTACTTC	CASSHRDKETQYF
TRBJ2-1	TRBD2	-	TRBV2	TGTGCCAGCAGGGGACTAGCTACTCTCAATGAGCAGTTCTTC	CASRGLATLNEQFF
TRBJ2-1	-	few	TRBV7-2	TGTGCCAGCTCAAGGTGGGGGACCTCCCGCCTATTAAGCTCCTACAATGAGCAGTTCTTC	CASSRWGTSRLLSSYNEQFF
TRBJ2-5	-	-	TRBV2	TGTGCCAGCAGTGACTATCAAGAGACCGAGTACTTC	CASSDYQETEYF
TRBJ2-5	-	-	TRBV2	TGTGCCTCAGGGGGGAGTCAAGAGACCCAGTACTTC	CASGGSQETQYF